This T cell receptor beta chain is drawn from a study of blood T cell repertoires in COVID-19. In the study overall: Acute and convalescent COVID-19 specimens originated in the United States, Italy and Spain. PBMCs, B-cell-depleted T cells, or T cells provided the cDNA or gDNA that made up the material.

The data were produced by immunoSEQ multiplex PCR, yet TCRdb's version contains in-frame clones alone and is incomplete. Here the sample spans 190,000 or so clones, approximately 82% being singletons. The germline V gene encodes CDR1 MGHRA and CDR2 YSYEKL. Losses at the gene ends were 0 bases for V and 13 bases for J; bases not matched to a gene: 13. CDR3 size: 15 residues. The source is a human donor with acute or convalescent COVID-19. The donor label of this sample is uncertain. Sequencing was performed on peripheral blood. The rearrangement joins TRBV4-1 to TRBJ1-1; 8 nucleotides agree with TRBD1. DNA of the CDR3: TGCGCCAGCAGCCAAGATCAGGGGACAGGAAGGCTGGTTTTCTTT. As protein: CASSQDQGTGRLVFF.